The 23 T cell receptor beta chains below come from one sample, sequenced in a study of blood T cell repertoires in COVID-19. Libraries were prepared by immunoSEQ multiplex PCR; TCRdb keeps only in-frame clonotypes and omits some of them. The sample contains more than 100,000 clones, approximately 88% of which appear only once. Specimen: peripheral blood. These receptors were taken from a woman aged 25 to 39 who had recovered from COVID-19.

On this clone: Because it lacks the conserved phenylalanine or tryptophan at the end, this CDR3 is likely a read error. The DNA is omitted, as the CDR3 cannot be located on it reliably, and the CDR3 follows TCRdb's listing. The chain combines TRBV28 with TRBJ1-1. Germline CDR1 is MDHEN and CDR2 is SYDVKM. The CDR3 has 11 residues if both end residues are counted. Here the CDR3 reads CASSSGLGPIT.

This chain uses TRBV5-4 with TRBJ2-5; 8 bases are shared with TRBD2. V shed 1 base and J 3 bases; nucleotides not matched to a gene: 2. CDR1 is SGHNT and CDR2 is YYREEE in the germline V gene (reference sequence). There are 14 residues in the CDR3. In DNA form, the CDR3 reads TGTGCCAGCAGCTTGACACTAGCGGAAGAGACCCAGTACTTC. Translating it yields CASSLTLAEETQYF.

In DNA, the CDR3 is TGTGCCAGCAGCCCCAAGCGAAAGACAGGGGCGTACACTGAAGCTTTCTTT. Encoded protein: CASSPKRKTGAYTEAFF. This sequence joins TRBV7-9 and TRBJ1-1; 8 bases are a match to TRBD1. Trimming took 5 bases from V and 3 from J; bases not matched to a gene: 14. From germline, CDR1 is SEHNR and CDR2 FQNEAQ (reference sequence). The CDR3 extends over 17 amino acids.

The chain couples TRBV28 to TRBJ1-6; 7 bases match TRBD1. This CDR3 is built from 16 residues. J gave up 7 bases and V 5 bases, and 11 bases lay outside the gene matches. Germline V gene sequence: CDR1 MDHEN, CDR2 SYDVKM. The CDR3 region is CASSPTVAGGNSPLHF. The CDR3 DNA reads TGTGCCAGCAGTCCTACCGTGGCAGGGGGAAATTCACCCCTCCACTTT.

This clone was detected only once. The chain recombines TRBV10-3 with TRBJ2-5, with TRBD2 identical over 9 bases. This CDR3 is built from 17 residues. Germline CDR1 ENHRY, CDR2 SYGVKD. Trimming removed 0 bases from V and 5 bases from J; junction bases left unmatched: 10. The CDR3 DNA reads as TGTGCCATCAGTGAGTCGGGTCGCGGGAGGGCCACCGAGACCCAGTACTTC. As protein: CAISESGRGRATETQYF.

The chain recombines TRBV7-2 with TRBJ2-1; 9 nucleotides line up with TRBD2. The CDR3 loop spans 14 amino acids. Germline V gene lookup returns CDR1 SGHTA and CDR2 FQGNSA. The junction had 8 bases not matched to a gene; V was cut back by 8 bases and J by 6 bases. The chain's CDR3 is CASHEGGRVNEQFF. In DNA form, the CDR3 reads TGTGCCAGCCATGAAGGCGGGAGGGTCAATGAGCAGTTCTTC.

The chain recombines TRBV18 with TRBJ2-7; D is ambiguous. CDR3 length equals 12 residues. From germline, CDR1 is KGHSH and CDR2 LQKENI. V was cut by 6 bases and J by 0 bases, with 6 bases left in between. The CDR3 DNA reads TGTGCCAGCTCTTTTAGCTCCTACGAGCAGTACTTC. Translation: CASSFSSYEQYF.

This chain links TRBV18 with TRBJ2-2, with 13 bases aligning to TRBD2. V lost 3 bases, J lost 3 bases, and 4 bases stayed unmatched. This CDR3 comprises 17 residues. The germline V gene has CDR1 KGHSH and CDR2 LQKENI. As DNA, the CDR3 is TGTGCCAGCTCACCGGGACTAGCGGGACAATACACCGGGGAGCTGTTTTTT. It encodes CASSPGLAGQYTGELFF.

This clone has just a few counts. The rearrangement uses TRBV5-1 and TRBJ2-7; TRBD1 might be the D (6 bases). The CDR3 is 13 residues long. Per the germline V gene, CDR1 is SGHRS and CDR2 is YFSETQ. V lost 5 bases and J 3 bases, leaving 12 bases between the germline ends. CDR3 sequence (DNA): TGCGCCAGCAGTGTGGACAGCATCTACGAGCAGTACTTC. This translates into CASSVDSIYEQYF.

The CDR3 is CASSQVGEDTTQYF. DNA of the CDR3: TGTGCCAGCAGCCAAGTCGGGGAAGATACGACCCAGTACTTC. The chain uses TRBV14 and TRBJ2-5; D is possibly TRBD2 (5 bases). The CDR3 runs to 14 residues. The germline V gene encodes CDR1 SGHDN and CDR2 FVKESK. Trimming shortened V by 1 base and J by 7 bases, and 13 bases separated the two germline ends.

V and J are TRBV3-1 (or the pseudogene TRBV3-2) and TRBJ2-2, with 8 bases fitting TRBD2. Losses at the gene ends were 1 base for V and 4 bases for J; bases not matched to a gene: 8. The germline CDR1 and CDR2 sequences are LGHDT and YNNKEL (reference sequence). This CDR3 spans 17 amino acids. The CDR3 protein is CASSQVISGSGTGELFF. CDR3 nucleotide sequence: TGTGCCAGCAGCCAAGTAATCAGCGGGAGCGGCACCGGGGAGCTGTTTTTT.

The chain recombines TRBV29-1 with TRBJ1-2, with 8 bases matching TRBD1. The germline CDR1 and CDR2 sequences are SQVTM and ANQGSEA. The CDR3 contains 14 residues. J was trimmed by 6 bases and V by 1 base; bases with no gene match: 7. CDR3 nucleotides: TGCAGCGTTGAAGCAAGGGACAGGAGGAATGGCTACACCTTC. It encodes CSVEARDRRNGYTF.

The chain has TRBV3-1 (or the pseudogene TRBV3-2) and TRBJ2-1, with TRBD2 identical over 7 bases. Germline CDR1 is LGHDT and CDR2 is YNNKEL (reference sequence). The CDR3 is made up of 16 amino acids. Trimming at V came to 2 bases and at J to 4 bases, leaving 8 bases not matched to a gene. CDR3 nucleotide sequence: TGTGCCAGCAGCCAACAGGCTAGCGGTTCGTACAATGAGCAGTTCTTC. Its protein product is CASSQQASGSYNEQFF.

This chain joins TRBV30 and TRBJ2-7; D unresolved. Per germline, CDR1 GTSNPN and CDR2 SVGIG (reference sequence). V dropped 0 bases and J dropped 2 bases, with 14 bases sitting between them. This CDR3 contains 15 residues. CDR3 in DNA: TGTGCCTGGAGTGTACTTAGCACCTTTACCTACGAGCAGTACTTC. It yields the protein CAWSVLSTFTYEQYF.

The chain links TRBV15 to TRBJ2-1; tentatively, D is TRBD1 (6 bases). Germline loops: CDR1 LNHNV, CDR2 YYDKDF (reference sequence). The CDR3 extends over 12 amino acids. V lost 3 bases to trimming and J lost 12 bases, with 12 bases between them. CDR3 nucleotide sequence: TGTGCCACCAGCAGTTTAGGGGGACCGCAGTTCTTC. Translated: CATSSLGGPQFF.

The chain recombines TRBV3-1 (or the pseudogene TRBV3-2) with TRBJ2-1; 7 positions match TRBD2. CDR1 is LGHDT and CDR2 is YNNKEL in the germline V gene (reference sequence). The trim removed 1 base at V and 2 bases at J, leaving 8 bases unmatched. The CDR3 sequence is 17 residues long. CDR3 coding DNA: TGTGCCAGCAGCCAAGGCCCCAGGCTAGCGGCCTACAATGAGCAGTTCTTC. Protein sequence: CASSQGPRLAAYNEQFF.

This chain connects TRBV21-1 to TRBJ1-2; the table's D call, TRBD1, has no DNA check behind it. TRBV21-1 is described as a pseudogene. CDR3 length: 16 amino acids. The DNA of the CDR3 is TGTGCCAGCAGCAAAGAAAACCGGACAGGCCTTTATCGCTACACCTTC. This encodes CASSKENRTGLYRYTF.

In this sample, this clone turned up a few times. This chain joins TRBV7-8 and TRBJ2-5; 9 bases are shared with TRBD1. Germline CDR1 is SGHVS and CDR2 is FQNEAQ. Trimming at V came to 5 bases and at J to 9 bases, leaving 16 bases not matched to a gene. CDR3 length: 16 residues. DNA of the CDR3: TGTGCCAGCAGCCGTCTATCGACAGGGGGTTACCGGGCCCAGTACTTC. Its protein product is CASSRLSTGGYRAQYF.

V is TRBV9 and J is TRBJ2-3; TRBD1 is a possible D gene (6 bases). Deletions cut 3 bases from V and 4 bases from J, with 15 bases between. The germline gives CDR1 SGDLS, CDR2 YYNGEE. The CDR3 has 15 amino acids. The CDR3 reads CASSALSGEADTQYF. CDR3 sequence (DNA): TGTGCCAGCAGCGCCCTCTCAGGGGAAGCAGATACGCAGTATTTT.

The chain combines TRBV5-8 with TRBJ2-7; 11 nucleotides match TRBD1. The CDR3 is 16 amino acids. Trimming cost V 1 base and J 3 bases; bases outside gene matches: 6. Germline V gene lookup returns CDR1 SGHTS and CDR2 YDEGEE. The CDR3 region is CASSLNGQGARYEQYF. The CDR3 region has the DNA TGTGCCAGCAGCTTGAACGGACAGGGGGCCCGCTACGAGCAGTACTTC.

The rearrangement joins TRBV19 to TRBJ1-1; 8 bases map to TRBD1. The length of the CDR3 is 13 residues. CDR1 is LNHDA, CDR2 SQIVND, per germline (reference sequence). After removal of 4 bases from V and 4 bases from J, the junction contained 2 bases not matched to a gene. In nucleotides, the CDR3 is TGTGCCAGTAGTAGACAGGGGTTCACTGAAGCTTTCTTT. Amino acids: CASSRQGFTEAFF.

V gene TRBV4-1 combines with J gene TRBJ2-1; 7 bases map to TRBD2. The V gene's germline CDR1 is MGHRA and CDR2 YSYEKL. This CDR3 comprises 15 residues. V trimming: 6 bases; J trimming: 3 bases; junction bases outside the gene matches: 8. CDR3 amino acids: CASSPGTGGYNEQFF. In DNA form, the CDR3 reads TGCGCCAGCAGTCCGGGGACGGGGGGCTACAATGAGCAGTTCTTC.

The genes are TRBV11-2 and TRBJ2-7, with TRBD1 matching over 10 bases. CDR1 and CDR2 (germline): SGHAT, FQNNGV. The ends lost 0 bases at V and 4 bases at J; junction bases unmatched: 9. The CDR3 extends over 17 amino acids. The CDR3 nucleotides are TGTGCCAGCAGCTTAGAGGGGTGGGGGACAGGGGTATACGAGCAGTACTTC. Protein sequence: CASSLEGWGTGVYEQYF.